The rows below give T cell receptor beta chains drawn from one sample of a study of blood T cell repertoires in COVID-19. The table came from immunoSEQ multiplex PCR; TCRdb's copy has only in-frame clones and leaves some out. The sample yields about 240,000 clones, about 80% seen once. The source material was peripheral blood. These receptor sequences come from a woman older than 75 with acute or convalescent COVID-19. Both conserved end residues are part of each CDR3. Fields, in order: CDR3 protein, CDR3 DNA, J gene, V gene, D gene, clone size. D genes are given only for firm matches. The listing skips clone size in some rows; elsewhere it reads once, few, many or a size class.

CDR3: CASTQGPYNEQFF
DNA: TGTGCCAGCACCCAGGGCCCCTACAATGAGCAGTTCTTC
J: TRBJ2-1
V: TRBV12-3/TRBV12-4
D: .
size: once

CDR3: CSVQSDRPPGYGYTF
DNA: TGCAGCGTCCAATCGGACAGACCCCCAGGCTATGGCTACACCTTC
J: TRBJ1-2
V: TRBV29-1
D: .
size: .

CDR3: CASSLTANTEAFF
DNA: TGTGCCAGCAGTTTGACAGCGAACACTGAAGCTTTCTTT
J: TRBJ1-1
V: TRBV12-3/TRBV12-4
D: .
size: .

CDR3: CSAGTELYEQYF
DNA: TGCAGCGCCGGGACAGAGTTATACGAGCAGTACTTC
J: TRBJ2-7
V: TRBV29-1
D: TRBD1
size: .

CDR3: CASTPTGLQETQYF
DNA: TGTGCCAGCACCCCGACAGGGCTCCAAGAGACCCAGTACTTC
J: TRBJ2-5
V: TRBV6-5
D: TRBD1
size: .

CDR3: CASSGTGGSYGYTF
DNA: TGCGCCAGCAGCGGGACAGGGGGCAGCTATGGCTACACCTTC
J: TRBJ1-2
V: TRBV5-1
D: TRBD1
size: .

CDR3: CASSVGSGGYNSPLHF
DNA: TGTGCCAGCAGCGTAGGCTCAGGGGGTTATAATTCACCCCTCCACTTT
J: TRBJ1-6
V: TRBV9
D: TRBD1
size: once

CDR3: CASSLSPIYEQYF
DNA: TGTGCCAGCAGCCTTAGCCCCATCTACGAGCAGTACTTC
J: TRBJ2-7
V: TRBV28
D: .
size: .

CDR3: CASSTRLRAGGDQPQHF
DNA: TGTGCCAGTAGTACCCGCTTACGAGCAGGGGGCGACCAGCCCCAGCATTTT
J: TRBJ1-5
V: TRBV19
D: TRBD1
size: .

CDR3: CAWRRGGGETQYF
DNA: TGTGCCTGGAGGCGGGGGGGCGGAGAGACCCAGTACTTC
J: TRBJ2-5
V: TRBV30
D: TRBD2
size: few

CDR3: CASSPRQGVTSPLHF
DNA: TGTGCCAGCAGCCCGAGACAGGGGGTGACTTCACCCCTCCACTTT
J: TRBJ1-6
V: TRBV5-5
D: TRBD1
size: .

CDR3: CATSRDMGTPHLSYNEQFF
DNA: TGTGCCACCAGCAGAGATATGGGGACTCCCCACCTTTCCTACAATGAGCAGTTCTTC
J: TRBJ2-1
V: TRBV15
D: .
size: .

CDR3: CAWNNPGLAGSYNEQFF
DNA: TGTGCCTGGAATAATCCGGGACTAGCGGGGTCCTACAATGAGCAGTTCTTC
J: TRBJ2-1
V: TRBV30
D: TRBD2
size: .

CDR3: CASSFMERTSGGLYEQYF
DNA: TGCGCCAGCAGCTTCATGGAAAGGACTAGCGGGGGGTTGTACGAGCAGTACTTC
J: TRBJ2-7
V: TRBV5-1
D: TRBD2
size: .

CDR3: CASSSQGNEGYTF
DNA: TGCGCCAGCAGCTCACAGGGAAACGAGGGCTACACCTTC
J: TRBJ1-2
V: TRBV5-1
D: .
size: .

CDR3: CASSLSTGTAIEAFF
DNA: TGTGCCAGCAGCTTGTCTACCGGGACAGCAATAGAAGCTTTCTTT
J: TRBJ1-1
V: TRBV5-5
D: TRBD1
size: once

CDR3: CASSLTQGLVGYTF
DNA: TGTGCCAGCAGTCTAACACAGGGGTTGGTCGGCTACACCTTC
J: TRBJ1-2
V: TRBV6-5
D: TRBD1
size: .

CDR3: CASSPDTMNTGELFF
DNA: TGCGCCAGCAGCCCGGACACGATGAACACCGGGGAGCTGTTTTTT
J: TRBJ2-2
V: TRBV5-1
D: .
size: .

CDR3: CASKPRGQVYGYTF
DNA: TGTGCCAGCAAGCCAAGGGGACAGGTCTATGGCTACACCTTC
J: TRBJ1-2
V: TRBV2
D: TRBD1
size: .

CDR3: CASSLAGRGTEAFF
DNA: TGTGCCAGCAGCTTAGCCGGACGAGGGACTGAAGCTTTCTTT
J: TRBJ1-1
V: TRBV7-8
D: .
size: .

CDR3: CASSGPGTGDTGELFF
DNA: TGTGCCAGCAGCGGTCCCGGGACAGGGGACACCGGGGAGCTGTTTTTT
J: TRBJ2-2
V: TRBV7-8
D: TRBD1
size: few

CDR3: CASSSWDSMILYGYTF
DNA: TGTGCCAGCAGCAGTTGGGACAGCATGATCCTCTATGGCTACACCTTC
J: TRBJ1-2
V: TRBV5-4
D: TRBD1
size: .

CDR3: CASSQTLAGGVAKNIQYF
DNA: TGTGCCAGCAGCCAGACACTAGCGGGGGGAGTAGCCAAAAACATTCAGTACTTC
J: TRBJ2-4
V: TRBV7-8
D: TRBD2
size: .

CDR3: CASSLFPSGGATNTGELFF
DNA: TGCGCCAGCAGCTTGTTCCCTAGCGGGGGGGCCACGAACACCGGGGAGCTGTTTTTT
J: TRBJ2-2
V: TRBV5-1
D: TRBD2
size: .

CDR3: CASSEGRQGNQPQHF
DNA: TGTGCCAGCAGTGAAGGAAGACAGGGCAATCAGCCCCAGCATTTT
J: TRBJ1-5
V: TRBV6-1
D: .
size: .

CDR3: CASSPGPNQPQHF
DNA: TGTGCCAGCTCACCGGGCCCCAATCAGCCCCAGCATTTT
J: TRBJ1-5
V: TRBV18
D: .
size: .

CDR3: CASSSSTSVPRQGNTEAFF
DNA: TGTGCCAGCAGCTCATCTACATCTGTCCCACGACAGGGGAACACTGAAGCTTTCTTT
J: TRBJ1-1
V: TRBV5-4
D: TRBD1
size: .

CDR3: CAWGTGGTYQPQHF
DNA: TGTGCCTGGGGGACAGGGGGTACGTATCAGCCCCAGCATTTT
J: TRBJ1-5
V: TRBV30
D: TRBD1
size: .

CDR3: CASSTGADTQYF
DNA: TGTGCCAGCAGTACAGGGGCAGATACGCAGTATTTT
J: TRBJ2-3
V: TRBV6-5
D: TRBD1
size: .

CDR3: CASTLTGGQPQHF
DNA: TGTGCCAGTACCCTGACAGGGGGCCAGCCCCAGCATTTT
J: TRBJ1-5
V: TRBV19
D: TRBD1
size: .

CDR3: CASSFDYPGISNQPQHF
DNA: TGTGCCAGCAGCTTTGATTATCCGGGGATTAGCAATCAGCCCCAGCATTTT
J: TRBJ1-5
V: TRBV5-8
D: .
size: .

CDR3: CASSPPGQVYNEQFF
DNA: TGTGCCAGCAGCCCGCCGGGACAGGTGTACAATGAGCAGTTCTTC
J: TRBJ2-1
V: TRBV5-6
D: TRBD1
size: .

CDR3: CASSLGRGYNEQFF
DNA: TGCGCCAGCAGCTTGGGGCGGGGGTACAATGAGCAGTTCTTC
J: TRBJ2-1
V: TRBV5-1
D: TRBD2
size: .

CDR3: CASSPPGTGVLNTEAFF
DNA: TGTGCCAGCTCACCACCGGGGACAGGGGTTCTGAACACTGAAGCTTTCTTT
J: TRBJ1-1
V: TRBV18
D: TRBD1
size: .

CDR3: CASSPQGQGAYEQYF
DNA: TGTGCCAGCTCACCACAAGGACAGGGGGCCTACGAGCAGTACTTC
J: TRBJ2-7
V: TRBV18
D: TRBD1
size: once

CDR3: CASSPEDSNISPLHF
DNA: TGTGCCAGCTCACCAGAGGACAGCAATATATCACCCCTCCACTTT
J: TRBJ1-6
V: TRBV18
D: .
size: few

CDR3: CASSRSTGVDSPLHF
DNA: TGTGCCAGCAGCCGATCGACAGGGGTAGATTCACCCCTCCACTTT
J: TRBJ1-6
V: TRBV4-2
D: TRBD1
size: .

CDR3: CASSTGGPGYTF
DNA: TGTGCCAGCAGTACTGGTGGTCCGGGCTACACCTTC
J: TRBJ1-2
V: TRBV12-3/TRBV12-4
D: .
size: .

CDR3: CASTLDRVGNGYTF
DNA: TGTGCCAGCACCCTGGACAGGGTCGGGAATGGCTACACCTTC
J: TRBJ1-2
V: TRBV2
D: TRBD1
size: .

CDR3: CASSLSSGQGVYGYTF
DNA: TGTGCCAGCAGTTTATCCTCGGGACAGGGGGTCTATGGCTACACCTTC
J: TRBJ1-2
V: TRBV27
D: TRBD1
size: .

CDR3: CASRGGTGAQPQHF
DNA: TGTGCCAGTAGGGGGGGGACAGGGGCTCAGCCCCAGCATTTT
J: TRBJ1-5
V: TRBV19
D: TRBD1
size: .

CDR3: CSVEDAVTDTQYF
DNA: TGCAGCGTTGAAGATGCGGTTACAGATACGCAGTATTTT
J: TRBJ2-3
V: TRBV29-1
D: .
size: .

CDR3: CASSLAPLAGLETQYF
DNA: TGTGCCAGCAGCTTGGCCCCACTAGCGGGGTTGGAGACCCAGTACTTC
J: TRBJ2-5
V: TRBV5-5
D: TRBD2
size: .

CDR3: CASRILDSYTMNTEAFF
DNA: TGTGCCAGCAGGATCCTCGACAGCTACACCATGAACACTGAAGCTTTCTTT
J: TRBJ1-1
V: TRBV2
D: .
size: .

CDR3: CASSPTWDRANTEAFF
DNA: TGTGCCAGCAGCCCTACATGGGACAGGGCGAACACTGAAGCTTTCTTT
J: TRBJ1-1
V: TRBV7-9
D: TRBD1
size: few

CDR3: CASSSQGMNTEAFF
DNA: TGCGCCAGCAGCTCACAGGGGATGAACACTGAAGCTTTCTTT
J: TRBJ1-1
V: TRBV5-1
D: TRBD1
size: few

CDR3: CSLTSLEKLFF
DNA: TGCAGCCTCACTTCCCTTGAAAAACTGTTTTTT
J: TRBJ1-4
V: TRBV29-1
D: .
size: .

CDR3: CASSLSGRGAFF
DNA: TGTGCCAGCAGTTTAAGTGGCAGGGGAGCTTTCTTT
J: TRBJ1-1
V: TRBV28
D: .
size: .

CDR3: CASSLGTGLYEQYF
DNA: TGTGCCAGCAGCTTGGGGACAGGGCTTTACGAGCAGTACTTC
J: TRBJ2-7
V: TRBV7-9
D: TRBD1
size: once